The next 11 T cell receptor beta chains were all read from a single sample in a study of cytomegalovirus exposure and HLA in healthy donors. The study ran its PCR with 60 Vbeta and 13 Jbeta primers. Clones were read by immunoSEQ multiplex PCR, and TCRdb kept only the in-frame ones, dropping some. The table includes 120,000 or so clones, roughly 77% detected once. Sequencing was performed on PBMCs. These receptors were obtained from a man aged 45 to 65 in good health and CMV-seropositive.

The chain combines TRBV28 with TRBJ2-7, with 10 bases matching TRBD1. The CDR3 has 15 amino acids. CDR1 and CDR2 (germline): MDHEN, SYDVKM. After removal of 5 bases from V and 0 bases from J, the junction contained 4 bases not matched to a gene. The CDR3 region is CASSLTGGGSYEQYF. The CDR3 bases are TGTGCCAGCAGTCTGACAGGGGGCGGCTCCTACGAGCAGTACTTC.

The chain joins TRBV28 to TRBJ2-1; 14 nucleotides line up with TRBD2. With 5 bases clipped from V and 10 bases from J, the junction kept 10 bases outside the gene matches. Germline V CDR1 and CDR2: MDHEN, SYDVKM. CDR3 length: 16 residues. In DNA form, the CDR3 reads TGTGCCAGCAGTCCCGGAGGACTAGCGGGGGGACGGGAGCAGTTCTTC. This codes for CASSPGGLAGGREQFF.

This chain joins TRBV9 and TRBJ2-7; 10 bases are shared with TRBD2. V shed 3 bases and J 2 bases; nucleotides not matched to a gene: 2. The CDR3 totals 14 residues. Germline V lookup: CDR1 SGDLS, CDR2 YYNGEE. CDR3 sequence reads: CASSAAGGPYEQYF. CDR3 sequence (DNA): TGTGCCAGCAGCGCAGCGGGAGGGCCCTACGAGCAGTACTTC.

The chain employs TRBV10-1 and TRBJ2-3; a weak D match, TRBD1 (6 bases). The length of the CDR3 is 14 residues. Trimming left V 5 bases short and J 1 base short, with 10 bases between. Germline CDR1 reads WNHNN; CDR2 reads SYGVQD (reference sequence). In DNA, the CDR3 is TGCGCCAGCAGTAAATCAGGGGGCACAGATACGCAGTATTTT. It codes for CASSKSGGTDTQYF.

The chain is built from TRBV7-2 and TRBJ2-7; 7 nucleotides agree with TRBD2. The CDR3 has 15 residues. V was clipped by 3 bases and J by 2 bases; unmatched bases: 7. Germline CDR1 SGHTA, CDR2 FQGNSA. Here the CDR3 DNA reads TGTGCCAGCAGCTTCAGCGGGACTCTCCCCTACGAGCAGTACTTC. This sequence encodes CASSFSGTLPYEQYF.

This chain joins TRBV10-3 and TRBJ2-5; 8 nucleotides agree with TRBD2. V dropped 10 bases and J dropped 5; count of bases not matched to a gene: 9. Germline V gene data show CDR1 as ENHRY and CDR2 as SYGVKD. The CDR3 contains 13 residues. In DNA, the CDR3 is TGTGCCACGGGGGGGTCGGAGCGGGAGACCCAGTACTTC. Protein sequence: CATGGSERETQYF.

The rearrangement joins TRBV28 to TRBJ1-2, with D possibly matching TRBD1 (6 bases). The germline V gene encodes CDR1 MDHEN and CDR2 SYDVKM. The CDR3 is 15 residues long. Trimming cost V 4 bases and J 0 bases, with 12 bases left between them. The CDR3 sequence: CASSSQGPSNYGYTF. CDR3 nucleotides: TGTGCCAGCAGTTCCCAGGGGCCCTCTAACTATGGCTACACCTTC.

The V gene is TRBV5-6, the J gene TRBJ2-7; D gene ambiguous. Trimming stripped 4 bases from V and 0 bases from J, with 14 bases between. The CDR3 contains 15 residues. Germline CDR1 reads SGHDT; CDR2 reads YYEEEE. The CDR3 here is CASSVSPASSYEQYF. The CDR3 region has the DNA TGTGCCAGCAGCGTCTCCCCCGCGAGCTCCTACGAGCAGTACTTC.

This clone is deemed medium-sized. The chain couples TRBV4-3 to TRBJ1-4, with D possibly matching TRBD1 (6 bases). The CDR3 totals 14 residues. V gave up 3 bases and J gave up 3 bases, with 8 bases separating them. Germline V gives CDR1 LGHNA, CDR2 YSLEER. The CDR3 coding sequence is TGCGCCAGCAGCCAGGGGGCAGCTAATGAAAAACTGTTTTTT. Protein product: CASSQGAANEKLFF.

This chain uses TRBV7-6 with TRBJ2-7; a possible D gene is TRBD1 (5 bases). Deletions cut 3 bases from V and 5 bases from J, with 8 bases between. CDR1 is SGHVS, CDR2 FNYEAQ, per germline. The CDR3 runs 12 residues. The CDR3 loop is CASSLKGNEQYF. The CDR3 DNA reads TGTGCCAGCAGCTTGAAGGGGAACGAGCAGTACTTC.

This chain joins TRBV6-1 and TRBJ1-6; 10 positions match TRBD1. CDR1 is MNHNS, CDR2 SASEGT, per germline. CDR3 length equals 14 residues. V gave up 3 bases and J gave up 19 bases; unmatched junction bases: 12. CDR3 nucleotides: TGTGCCAGCAGTGACCGGGACAGGGGCCTCGCTCCTCACTTT. Translating gives CASSDRDRGLAPHF.